The rows below give T cell receptor beta chains drawn from one sample of a study of blood T cell repertoires in COVID-19. Sequenced by immunoSEQ multiplex PCR; TCRdb stores in-frame clones only, minus some. The table has more than 150,000 clones, about 78% seen once. Sequencing input: PBMCs or T cells enriched from blood (not recorded which). These receptors all stem from a woman aged 45-65 years who had recovered from COVID-19. CDR3s include the opening cysteine and the closing phenylalanine or tryptophan. A D gene is named only where the DNA matches it firmly. Not all rows give a size; the values are once, few, many and, for expanded clones, a class.

abundance	j_gene	v_gene	d_gene	CDR3aa	CDR3nt
NA	TRBJ1-2	TRBV9	TRBD1	CASSATGNFYGYTF	TGTGCCAGCAGCGCGACAGGGAACTTTTATGGCTACACCTTC
NA	TRBJ2-7	TRBV6-2/TRBV6-3	NA	CASSYRPRGTYEQYF	TGTGCCAGCAGTTATCGCCCGCGGGGTACCTACGAGCAGTACTTC
few	TRBJ1-4	TRBV7-9	TRBD1	CASSLGQGPNEKLFF	TGTGCCAGCAGCTTAGGACAGGGCCCTAATGAAAAACTGTTTTTT
NA	TRBJ2-1	TRBV5-1	TRBD1	CASQTLAGGSYNEQFF	TGCGCCAGCCAGACTCTGGCAGGGGGATCCTACAATGAGCAGTTCTTC
NA	TRBJ1-4	TRBV27	NA	CASSLSWQANEKLFF	TGTGCCAGCAGTTTATCCTGGCAGGCAAATGAAAAACTGTTTTTT
NA	TRBJ2-5	TRBV6-1	NA	CASSEEGHNQETQYF	TGTGCCAGCAGTGAAGAGGGACATAACCAAGAGACCCAGTACTTC
NA	TRBJ1-2	TRBV4-3	NA	CASSQRAAGGYTF	TGCGCCAGCAGCCAAAGAGCTGCGGGCGGCTACACCTTC
NA	TRBJ1-4	TRBV28	NA	CASVGGANEKLFF	TGTGCCAGCGTCGGAGGGGCTAATGAAAAACTGTTTTTT
NA	TRBJ1-1	TRBV19	NA	CASSRRTGNTEAFF	TGTGCCAGTAGTCGGAGGACGGGGAACACTGAAGCTTTCTTT
NA	TRBJ2-3	TRBV9	TRBD2	CASSVDAGGATDTQYF	TGTGCCAGCAGCGTAGATGCGGGAGGGGCCACAGATACGCAGTATTTT
NA	TRBJ2-1	TRBV16	NA	CASSLRRDNEQFF	TGTGCCAGCAGCCTACGCAGGGACAATGAGCAGTTCTTC
NA	TRBJ1-1	TRBV7-9	NA	CASSLAQENTEAFF	TGTGCCAGCAGCTTGGCACAGGAGAACACTGAAGCTTTCTTT
NA	TRBJ2-5	TRBV15	TRBD1	CATSPGTGGKETQYF	TGTGCCACCAGCCCCGGGACAGGGGGCAAAGAGACCCAGTACTTC
NA	TRBJ1-5	TRBV2	NA	CASSEQGPRGNQPQHF	TGTGCCAGCAGTGAACAGGGCCCTAGGGGCAATCAGCCCCAGCATTTT
NA	TRBJ2-7	TRBV13	TRBD2	CASSLRLAREQYF	TGTGCCAGCAGCTTAAGACTAGCGAGAGAGCAGTACTTC
NA	TRBJ2-2	TRBV9	TRBD1	CASSRQGANTGELFF	TGTGCCAGCAGCCGACAGGGGGCGAACACCGGGGAGCTGTTTTTT
NA	TRBJ1-5	TRBV5-1	NA	CASSEGVTSNQPQHF	TGCGCCAGCAGCGAGGGGGTAACCAGCAATCAGCCCCAGCATTTT